The T cell receptor beta chain under discussion was sequenced for a study of T cell changes during pregnancy in multiple sclerosis (dated by TCRdb to between 2018 and 2020). Background for the entire study: Changes in the T cell repertoire over the course of pregnancy were examined in this study in women with multiple sclerosis.

CDR1 and CDR2, per the germline V gene (reference sequence), are SGHNT and YYREEE. The CDR3 runs 16 residues from the cysteine to the phenylalanine. Just CDR3 DNA is preserved here, 48 bases in frame from base 1. V is cut by 4 bases and J by 0 bases, and the space between the germline ends is 15 bases. Library preparation employed the immunoSEQ multiplex PCR assay. This is the immuneACCESS table as TCRdb keeps it, with only in-frame sequences that have V and J called. A part of the clones is gone; compared with another copy, unresolved V genes explain less than half, and the rest is unexplained. A total of roughly 100,000 clones appear in this sample, 90% to 95% of them only once. Together, the top ten hold approximately 1.7% of the sample. With regard to this clone: What antigen it recognizes has not been identified. No base quality information exists; no much larger clone differs at one position.

The rearranged segments are TRBV5-4 and TRBJ2-3; the D segment could be TRBD1, given 6 matching bases. Sequencing was performed on peripheral blood, taken after pregnancy. The TCR was taken from a female donor in good health, enrolled as a control in a pregnancy study. In nucleotides, the sequence is TGTGCCAGCAGCCTGCGTTTAGGGGGAAGCACAGATACGCAGTATTTT. This sequence encodes CASSLRLGGSTDTQYF. Reference TRBV5-4 and TRBJ2-3 proteins supply the regions before and after the CDR3; the full variable domain is: ETGVTQSPTHLIKTRGQQVTLRCSSQSGHNTVSWYQQALGQGPQFIFQYYREEENGRGNFPPRFSGLQFPNYSSELNVNALELDDSALYLCASSLRLGGSTDTQYFGPGTRLTVL.